A selection of T cell receptor beta chains follows, all from one sample in a study of blood T cell repertoires in COVID-19. Data came from immunoSEQ multiplex PCR; TCRdb stores just in-frame clones and leaves some out. The table has roughly 34,000 clones, about nine tenths seen once. The sample was peripheral blood. All receptors derive from an older man with acute or convalescent COVID-19. CDR3s include the opening cysteine and the closing phenylalanine or tryptophan. D genes are given only for firm matches. Size tells how often a clone was seen (once, few, many) or the class of an expanded clone, and some rows leave it out.

>TRBJ2-2|.|TRBV19|TRBD1
CASSGTGFTGELFF
TGTGCCAGTAGTGGGACAGGTTTCACCGGGGAGCTGTTTTTT
>TRBJ2-7|.|TRBV29-1|.
CSVEDQKLTGTPTTYEQYF
TGCAGCGTTGAAGATCAGAAGCTTACAGGGACCCCGACGACCTACGAGCAGTACTTC
>TRBJ1-2|.|TRBV12-3/TRBV12-4|.
CATNRGLYGYTF
TGTGCCACAAATCGAGGCCTCTATGGCTACACCTTC
>TRBJ2-3|.|TRBV25-1|.
CASSERGSWVDTQYF
TGTGCCAGCAGTGAGAGAGGGAGTTGGGTAGATACGCAGTATTTT
>TRBJ1-1|once|TRBV11-3|.
CASSLDAGNRTEAFF
TGTGCCAGCAGCTTAGATGCGGGGAATCGGACTGAAGCTTTCTTT
>TRBJ1-3|.|TRBV11-2|.
CASSPTVMGNTIYF
TGTGCCAGCAGCCCGACAGTTATGGGAAACACCATATATTTT
>TRBJ2-3|.|TRBV25-1|.
CASSEFAGTDTQYF
TGTGCCAGCAGTGAATTCGCAGGCACAGATACGCAGTATTTT
>TRBJ2-1|.|TRBV19|.
CASSTTLTGPGFF
TGTGCCAGTAGTACCACCCTAACAGGACCTGGGTTCTTC
>TRBJ2-3|once|TRBV6-4|TRBD2
CASSILAGGTDTQYF
TGTGCCAGCAGTATACTAGCGGGGGGCACAGATACGCAGTATTTT
>TRBJ1-5|.|TRBV19|TRBD1
CASSIRQGLGQPQHF
TGTGCCAGTAGTATTAGACAGGGGCTTGGTCAGCCCCAGCATTTT
>TRBJ1-1|.|TRBV6-5|.
CASRPGAENTEAFF
TGTGCCAGCAGGCCAGGGGCTGAGAACACTGAAGCTTTCTTT
>TRBJ2-1|.|TRBV25-1|.
CASSELAGRGRRGEQFF
TGTGCCAGCAGTGAATTAGCGGGCAGGGGGCGCAGGGGTGAGCAGTTCTTC
>TRBJ2-5|.|TRBV6-5|.
CASMAHGQDQETQYF
TGTGCCAGCATGGCGCATGGGCAGGACCAAGAGACCCAGTACTTC
>TRBJ2-1|.|TRBV27|.
CASKQGIAYNEQFF
TGTGCCTCCAAACAGGGTATAGCCTACAATGAGCAGTTCTTC
>TRBJ1-4|.|TRBV2|.
CASSVGRWNEKLFF
TGTGCCAGCAGTGTGGGGCGATGGAATGAAAAACTGTTTTTT
>TRBJ2-1|.|TRBV5-6|TRBD1
CASSLRTGGRFF
TGTGCCAGCAGCTTACGGACAGGGGGAAGGTTCTTC
>TRBJ1-1|.|TRBV9|TRBD1
CASSAGTGNEAFF
TGTGCCAGCAGCGCCGGGACAGGTAATGAAGCTTTCTTT
>TRBJ2-5|.|TRBV6-5|TRBD1
CASRSTGGGGETQYF
TGTGCCAGCAGATCTACAGGGGGCGGAGGGGAGACCCAGTACTTC
>TRBJ2-7|.|TRBV12-3/TRBV12-4|.
CASSSRYEQYF
TGTGCCAGCAGTTCACGGTACGAGCAGTACTTC
>TRBJ1-1|.|TRBV7-9|TRBD1
CASSAGTGFLMNTEAFF
TGTGCCAGCAGCGCCGGGACAGGGTTCTTGATGAACACTGAAGCTTTCTTT
>TRBJ1-2|.|TRBV18|TRBD1
CASSPNGQGGYTF
TGTGCCAGCTCACCAAACGGACAGGGTGGATACACCTTC
>TRBJ1-1|.|TRBV24-1|TRBD1
CATSEWTGVNTEAFF
TGTGCCACCAGTGAGTGGACAGGGGTAAACACTGAAGCTTTCTTT
>TRBJ2-7|.|TRBV19|.
CASSIGRGSSYEQYF
TGTGCCAGTAGTATAGGTAGGGGTTCTTCCTACGAGCAGTACTTC
>TRBJ2-2|.|TRBV2|TRBD1
CASVRDRNTGELFF
TGTGCCAGCGTCCGGGACAGGAACACCGGGGAGCTGTTTTTT
>TRBJ1-2|.|TRBV19|.
CASSRDTGGLNYGYTF
TGTGCCAGTAGCAGGGACACGGGGGGCCTTAACTATGGCTACACCTTC
>TRBJ1-4|.|TRBV3-1/TRBV3-2|TRBD1
CASSQAETGRREKLFF
TGTGCCAGCAGCCAAGCGGAGACAGGGCGCCGTGAAAAACTGTTTTTT
>TRBJ2-1|.|TRBV27|.
CASSPYRESSYNEQFF
TGTGCCAGCAGTCCGTACAGGGAGAGTTCCTACAATGAGCAGTTCTTC
>TRBJ2-3|.|TRBV19|TRBD2
CARAPSSGGARVVPDTQYF
TGTGCCAGGGCCCCATCTAGCGGGGGGGCTCGGGTTGTCCCAGATACGCAGTATTTT
>TRBJ1-5|.|TRBV2|TRBD1
CASKSGWPGGFQPQHF
TGTGCCAGCAAATCCGGATGGCCAGGGGGCTTTCAGCCCCAGCATTTT
>TRBJ2-3|.|TRBV15|TRBD2
CATSRERTSGLTTDTQYF
TGTGCCACCAGCAGAGAGCGGACTAGCGGATTGACCACAGATACGCAGTATTTT
>TRBJ2-3|.|TRBV11-3|TRBD1
CASSSGTGRADTQYF
TGTGCCAGCAGCTCCGGGACAGGGAGGGCAGATACGCAGTATTTT
>TRBJ2-2|.|TRBV7-2|TRBD2
CASSWGLAGGNTGELFF
TGTGCCAGCAGCTGGGGCCTAGCGGGGGGTAACACCGGGGAGCTGTTTTTT
>TRBJ1-1|.|TRBV9|.
CASSEKLRNTEAFF
TGTGCCAGCAGTGAAAAACTGAGGAACACTGAAGCTTTCTTT
>TRBJ1-6|.|TRBV4-2|TRBD1
CASSQEGGRSPLHF
TGTGCCAGCAGCCAAGAAGGGGGCCGTTCACCCCTCCACTTT
>TRBJ1-2|.|TRBV6-5|.
CASSQTGDPPRGYTF
TGTGCCAGCAGTCAAACAGGAGACCCACCCCGTGGCTACACCTTC
>TRBJ1-5|.|TRBV2|TRBD1
CASSGQGEQPQHF
TGTGCCAGCAGTGGACAGGGGGAACAGCCCCAGCATTTT
>TRBJ2-5|.|TRBV19|TRBD1
CATRGPQETQYF
TGTGCCACCAGGGGGCCGCAAGAGACCCAGTACTTC
>TRBJ1-1|.|TRBV6-5|.
CASRRGQGDTEAFF
TGTGCCAGCAGACGTGGTCAGGGCGACACTGAAGCTTTCTTT
>TRBJ2-3|few|TRBV7-8|.
CASSLDRQASDTQYF
TGTGCCAGCAGCTTAGATCGGCAGGCCTCAGATACGCAGTATTTT
>TRBJ2-7|.|TRBV6-5|.
CASRPSQGGHEQYF
TGTGCCAGCAGACCGAGCCAAGGGGGTCACGAGCAGTACTTC
>TRBJ1-5|.|TRBV30|.
CAWSATLGNQPQHF
TGTGCCTGGAGCGCGACCCTAGGCAATCAGCCCCAGCATTTT
>TRBJ1-5|once|TRBV6-4|.
CASSDSDWRQPQHF
TGTGCCAGCAGTGACTCTGACTGGCGGCAGCCCCAGCATTTT
>TRBJ2-1|.|TRBV28|.
CASSLSTPVNNEQFF
TGTGCCAGCAGTTTGTCCACACCTGTGAACAATGAGCAGTTCTTC
>TRBJ1-2|.|TRBV19|.
CASRVANYGYTF
TGTGCCAGTAGGGTAGCCAACTATGGCTACACCTTC
>TRBJ2-1|.|TRBV15|TRBD2
CATSGGLAVSYNEQFF
TGTGCCACCAGCGGAGGACTAGCGGTCTCCTACAATGAGCAGTTCTTC
>TRBJ1-1|.|TRBV5-1|.
CASSLAGQEAFF
TGCGCCAGCAGCTTGGCAGGGCAAGAAGCTTTCTTT
>TRBJ2-7|.|TRBV3-1/TRBV3-2|.
CASSQGRAHTYEQYF
TGTGCCAGCAGCCAAGGGAGAGCCCATACCTACGAGCAGTACTTC
>TRBJ2-7|few|TRBV2|.
CASSILYSTYEQYF
TGTGCCAGCAGTATACTATATTCCACCTACGAGCAGTACTTC